This T cell receptor (beta chain) was sequenced during a study of blood T cell repertoires in COVID-19 (TCRdb year 2020). For context, the study as a whole: Samples from collaborators originated in the United States, Italy and Spain and spanned both the acute and convalescent phases of COVID-19. The material from the prospective study consisted of cDNA or gDNA derived from T cells, B-cell-depleted T cells, or PBMCs. Subjects who had been exposed to COVID-19, were actively infected with it, or had recovered from it provided the deeply sampled blood TCRbeta repertoires that made up the dataset. The repertoires were released in a freely available public database meant as a resource for research on the immune response to SARS-CoV-2. Samples were obtained from the ongoing ImmuneRACE study (first 160 participants) and from over 1,000 subjects provided by 6 global collaborators. Sample metadata almost always included a de-identified subject ID, COVID-19 status, age in years and sex. Where available, HLA class I and class II types were obtained from metadata supplied by the sample provider rather than from assay-based typing.

Worth noting for this clone: Its antigen is not yet known. No base-level quality is on record; no much larger clone is a single base apart.

Whole blood was collected in K2EDTA tubes by collaborating institutions according to the institutions' own protocols. Collaborator samples were shipped for TCRbeta analysis as frozen whole blood, isolated PBMCs, or DNA extracted from either sample type. TCRbeta CDR3 regions were amplified from genomic DNA by means of the immunoSEQ Assay, a bias-controlled multiplex PCR. The source study handled its data this way. The number of nucleated cells in each sample was estimated by amplification of reference gene primers within the assay. To quantify the absolute abundance of each unique TCRbeta CDR3 rearrangement, sequence reads were collapsed and filtered. For each sample, productive Simpson clonality was calculated by taking the square root of Simpson's diversity index across productive rearrangements. As stored in TCRdb, this immuneACCESS dataset retains in-frame rearrangements with V and J assigned. A fraction of the clones does not appear; measured against another copy, unresolved V genes explain less than half of the discrepancy, and the remainder lacks a known reason. The V and J calls and the clone size are those of that table, but D and trimming were determined from the DNA. Here the sample has around 52,000 clones; roughly 90% occur a single time. Together, the top ten hold approximately 27% of the sample.

The CDR3 covers 13 residues, taking in both the cysteine and the phenylalanine. The retained sequence is limited to the CDR3, 39 bases, with the frame set at the first base. For CDR1 and CDR2, the germline V gene lists LGHNT and FRNRAP. At the junction V is shortened by 2 bases and J by 6 bases, with 8 bases in between. Overall study outcomes, separate from this receptor: How much clinical and demographic metadata was included differed by source and by participant, and the metadata was provided uncurated.

Input material: peripheral blood. The chain employs TRBV12-5 and TRBJ2-1; D gene: possibly TRBD1, on 6 matching bases. The TCR comes from a woman older than 75 with acute or convalescent COVID-19. The DNA sequence reads TGTGCTAGTGGTTTGTCAGGGGTCAATGAGCAGTTCTTC. Its product reads: CASGLSGVNEQFF.